The 15 T cell receptor beta chains reported below all come from one sample, sequenced in a study of cytomegalovirus exposure and HLA in healthy donors. Amplification used 60 Vbeta primers and 13 Jbeta primers. Some clones are missing from TCRdb's copy, which holds only in-frame ones; the method was immunoSEQ multiplex PCR. Its listing shows over 120,000 clones. Sample: PBMCs. The receptor source for this set is a male donor in good health and CMV-seronegative.

The chain uses TRBV7-9 and TRBJ2-5; D possibly corresponds to TRBD2 (6 bases). With 7 bases removed from V and 5 bases from J, the gap between germline ends came to 14 bases. Germline assignment: CDR1 SEHNR and CDR2 FQNEAQ (reference sequence). This CDR3 spans 13 amino acids. The CDR3 nucleotides are TGTGCCAGCACCAAGCAGGGAGGTGAGACCCAGTACTTC. As protein: CASTKQGGETQYF.

The V call is TRBV19, the J call TRBJ1-4, with a tentative D call TRBD1 (5 bases). Germline loops: CDR1 LNHDA, CDR2 SQIVND (reference sequence). V lost 1 base and J lost 0, with 6 bases in between. This CDR3 contains 15 residues. This chain's CDR3 is CASSIGQTTNEKLFF. CDR3 DNA: TGTGCCAGTAGTATAGGACAGACAACTAATGAAAAACTGTTTTTT.

The rearrangement uses TRBV6-1 and TRBJ2-1; 12 bases line up with TRBD2. Germline trimming cut 0 bases from V and 9 bases from J; bases unmatched to any gene: 6. Germline CDR1 is MNHNS and CDR2 is SASEGT. This CDR3 has 16 amino acids. CDR3 region: CASSEALAGGVGEQFF. As DNA, the CDR3 is TGTGCCAGCAGTGAAGCTCTAGCGGGAGGGGTGGGTGAGCAGTTCTTC.

The rearrangement links TRBV30 to TRBJ2-3; D call uncertain. Germline V gives CDR1 GTSNPN, CDR2 SVGIG (reference sequence). The CDR3 loop spans 14 amino acids. V was trimmed by 1 base and J by 0 bases, leaving 8 bases between them. The CDR3 DNA follows: TGTGCCTGGAGTGGTAGCCGTAGCACAGATACGCAGTATTTT. Its translation: CAWSGSRSTDTQYF.

V usage is TRBV25-1 and J usage is TRBJ1-3; unclear D gene. Germline V lookup: CDR1 MGHDK, CDR2 SYGVNS. The length of the CDR3 is 15 residues. Trimming stripped 5 bases from V and 2 bases from J, with 13 bases between. CDR3 DNA: TGTGCCAGCAGTATCGGAGGTACTGCTGGAAACACCATATATTTT. Protein product: CASSIGGTAGNTIYF.

J is TRBJ2-7 and V is TRBV14, with 8 bases lining up with TRBD1. Germline values: CDR1 SGHDN, CDR2 FVKESK. This CDR3 region has 14 residues. The junction had 7 bases not matched to a gene; V was cut back by 4 bases and J by 5 bases. Written as DNA, the CDR3 is TGTGCCAGCAGCCGAACAGGGGGGACAAACGAGCAGTACTTC. It codes for CASSRTGGTNEQYF.

V usage is TRBV27 and J usage is TRBJ2-7; D perhaps matches TRBD2 (7 bases). The germline V gene has CDR1 MNHEY and CDR2 SMNVEV (reference sequence). Between the trimmed V and J ends, which lost 3 bases and 5 bases, there was a span of 20 bases. The CDR3 consists of 16 residues. In nucleotides, the CDR3 is TGTGCCAGCAGTTTTTTCGGGGGGCGAAGGGAAAACGAGCAGTACTTC. The encoded protein is CASSFFGGRRENEQYF.

The chain carries TRBV29-1 and TRBJ1-4; maybe TRBD1 (6 bases). Germline CDR1 is SQVTM and CDR2 is ANQGSEA. The CDR3 sequence is 15 residues long. The ends were cut back, 7 bases at V and 3 bases at J, with 18 bases in the middle. The CDR3 loop reads CSARAGVGANEKLFF. CDR3 nucleotides: TGCAGCGCGAGGGCAGGGGTGGGAGCTAATGAAAAACTGTTTTTT.

The V call is TRBV2, the J call TRBJ2-7, with 7 nucleotides matching TRBD2. The CDR3 length is 14 residues. V gave up 6 bases and J gave up 7 bases; unmatched junction bases: 12. Germline assignment: CDR1 SNHLY and CDR2 FYNNEI. The CDR3 DNA reads TGTGCCAGCAGGGGTGCCGAACTAGCGTGGGAGCAGTACTTC. Amino acid sequence: CASRGAELAWEQYF.

This chain connects TRBV30 to TRBJ2-7, with D perhaps TRBD1 (5 bases). The CDR3 spans 14 residues. The germline CDR1 and CDR2 sequences are GTSNPN and SVGIG (reference sequence). Trimming left V 1 base short and J 3 bases short, with 13 bases between. The CDR3 bases are TGTGCCTGGAGTGAGGGGTTTGGTGACTACGAGCAGTACTTC. This encodes CAWSEGFGDYEQYF.

V gene TRBV29-1 combines with J gene TRBJ2-7; possible D gene TRBD2, 6 bases. CDR3 length: 12 residues. V was clipped by 6 bases and J by 1 base, with 10 bases between them. Germline V gene data show CDR1 as SQVTM and CDR2 as ANQGSEA. CDR3 loop: CSVGGQSYEQYF. The DNA for the CDR3 is TGCAGCGTCGGGGGTCAGTCCTACGAGCAGTACTTC.

The rearrangement links TRBV9 to TRBJ2-7, with a weak D call TRBD2 (5 bases). V dropped 0 bases and J dropped 1 base, with 11 bases sitting between them. CDR1 and CDR2 (germline): SGDLS, YYNGEE. The CDR3 runs to 15 residues. This chain's CDR3 is CASSVGSLASYEQYF. The CDR3 DNA reads as TGTGCCAGCAGCGTAGGGTCCCTAGCATCCTACGAGCAGTACTTC.

The V call is TRBV5-6, the J call TRBJ1-1, with D maybe TRBD1 (5 bases). V lost 1 base and J 4 bases, leaving 8 bases between the germline ends. CDR3 length equals 13 residues. Germline V gene lookup returns CDR1 SGHDT and CDR2 YYEEEE. CDR3 region: CASSLPGITEAFF. CDR3 bases: TGTGCCAGCAGCTTGCCAGGGATCACTGAAGCTTTCTTT.

The chain combines TRBV5-6 with TRBJ2-2; the D gene is possibly TRBD1 (7 bases). The CDR3 is made up of 16 amino acids. Germline-derived CDR1 and CDR2 are SGHDT and YYEEEE. Deletions cut 2 bases from V and 5 bases from J, with 16 bases between. The CDR3 DNA reads as TGTGCCAGCAGCTTACAAAACAGGGGAGGAACCGGGGAGCTGTTTTTT. This translates into CASSLQNRGGTGELFF.

The chain uses TRBV28 and TRBJ2-5, with 9 positions matching TRBD2. The germline V gene has CDR1 MDHEN and CDR2 SYDVKM. The CDR3 runs 15 residues. With V trimmed by 5 bases and J by 4 bases, 8 bases remained unmatched. CDR3 amino acids: CASSPHAGGPETQYF. The CDR3 nucleotides read TGTGCCAGCAGTCCCCATGCGGGGGGGCCAGAGACCCAGTACTTC. Based on the CDR3 plus reference TRBV28 and TRBJ2-5, the full variable domain is DVKVTQSSRYLVKRTGEKVFLECVQDMDHENMFWYRQDPGLGLRLIYFSYDVKMKEKGDIPEGYSVSREKKERFSLILESASTNQTSMYLCASSPHAGGPETQYFGPGTRLLVL.